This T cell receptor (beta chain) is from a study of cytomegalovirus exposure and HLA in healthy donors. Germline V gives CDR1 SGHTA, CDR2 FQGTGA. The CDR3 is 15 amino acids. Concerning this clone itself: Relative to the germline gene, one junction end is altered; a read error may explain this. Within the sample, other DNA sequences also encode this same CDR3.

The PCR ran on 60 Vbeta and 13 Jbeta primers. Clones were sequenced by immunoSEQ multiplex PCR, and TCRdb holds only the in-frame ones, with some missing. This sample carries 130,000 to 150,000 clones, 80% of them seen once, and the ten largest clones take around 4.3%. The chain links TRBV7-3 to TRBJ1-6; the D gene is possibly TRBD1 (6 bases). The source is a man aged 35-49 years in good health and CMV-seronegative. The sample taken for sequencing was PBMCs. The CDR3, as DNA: TGTGCCAGCAGCTTAGACAGGTCATATAATTCCCCCCTCCACTTT. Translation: CASSLDRSYNSPLHF.